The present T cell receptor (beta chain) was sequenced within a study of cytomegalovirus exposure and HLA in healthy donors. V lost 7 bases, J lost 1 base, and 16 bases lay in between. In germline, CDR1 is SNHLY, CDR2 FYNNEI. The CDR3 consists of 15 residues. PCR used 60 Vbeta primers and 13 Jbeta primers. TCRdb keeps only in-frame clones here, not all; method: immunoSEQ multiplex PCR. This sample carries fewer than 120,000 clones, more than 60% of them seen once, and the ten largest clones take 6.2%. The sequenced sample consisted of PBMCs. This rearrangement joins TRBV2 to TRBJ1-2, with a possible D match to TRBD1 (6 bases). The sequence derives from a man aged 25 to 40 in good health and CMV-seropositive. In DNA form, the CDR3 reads TGTGCCAGCAATCCCCGGGACACCTATAACTATGGCTACACCTTC. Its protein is CASNPRDTYNYGYTF.